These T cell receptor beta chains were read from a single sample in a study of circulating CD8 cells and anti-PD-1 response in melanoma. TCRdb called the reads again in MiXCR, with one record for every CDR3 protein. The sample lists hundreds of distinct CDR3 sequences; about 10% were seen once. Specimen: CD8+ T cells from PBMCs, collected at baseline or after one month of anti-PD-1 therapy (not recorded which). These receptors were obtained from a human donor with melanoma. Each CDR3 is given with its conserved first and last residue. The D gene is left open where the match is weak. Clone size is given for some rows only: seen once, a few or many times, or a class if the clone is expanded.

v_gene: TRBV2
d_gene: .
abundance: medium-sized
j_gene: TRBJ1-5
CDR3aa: CASSDGLSNQPQHF
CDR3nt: TGTGCCAGCAGTGACGGGTTAAGCAATCAGCCCCAGCATTTT

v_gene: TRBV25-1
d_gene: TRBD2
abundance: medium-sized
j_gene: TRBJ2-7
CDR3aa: CASSPGGDEQYF
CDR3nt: TGTGCCAGCAGTCCGGGGGGGGACGAGCAGTACTTC

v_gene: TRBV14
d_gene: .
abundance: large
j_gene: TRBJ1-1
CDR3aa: CASSQREPNTEAFF
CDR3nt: TGTGCCAGCAGCCAACGGGAACCGAACACTGAAGCTTTCTTT

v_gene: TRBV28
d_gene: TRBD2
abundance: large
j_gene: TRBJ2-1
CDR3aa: CASSWISGGYEQFF
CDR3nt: TGTGCCAGCAGTTGGATAAGCGGGGGATACGAGCAGTTCTTC

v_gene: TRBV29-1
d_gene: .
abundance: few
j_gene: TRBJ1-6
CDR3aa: CSVVEGESGSPLHF
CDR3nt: TGCAGCGTTGTAGAGGGCGAGTCGGGTTCACCCCTCCACTTT

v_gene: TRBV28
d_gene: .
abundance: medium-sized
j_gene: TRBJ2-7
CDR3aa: CAGSFSAYEQYF
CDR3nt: TGTGCCGGCAGCTTCTCCGCCTACGAGCAGTACTTC

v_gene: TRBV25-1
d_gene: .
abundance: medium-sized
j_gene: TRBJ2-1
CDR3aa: CASSRGNEQFF
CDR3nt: TGTGCCAGCAGCAGGGGAAATGAGCAGTTCTTC

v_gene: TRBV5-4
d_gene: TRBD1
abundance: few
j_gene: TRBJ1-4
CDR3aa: CAGRDRPGEKLFF
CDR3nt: TGTGCCGGCCGGGACAGGCCAGGTGAAAAACTGTTTTTT

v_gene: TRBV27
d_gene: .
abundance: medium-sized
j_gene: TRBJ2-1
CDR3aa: CASSLEMGLAVNEQFF
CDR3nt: TGTGCCAGCAGTTTAGAAATGGGGCTAGCTGTGAATGAGCAGTTCTTC

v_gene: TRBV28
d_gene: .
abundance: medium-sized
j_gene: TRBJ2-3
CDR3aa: CASYLGDTQYF
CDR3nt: TGTGCCAGCTACTTGGGGGATACGCAGTATTTT

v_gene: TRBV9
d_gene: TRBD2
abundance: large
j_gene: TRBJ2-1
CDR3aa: CASSTTSGVNEQFF
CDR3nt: TGTGCCAGCAGCACGACTAGCGGGGTTAATGAGCAGTTCTTC

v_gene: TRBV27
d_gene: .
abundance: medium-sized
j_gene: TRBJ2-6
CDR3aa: CATQVSGANVLTF
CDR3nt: TGTGCCACCCAGGTCTCTGGGGCCAACGTCCTGACTTTC

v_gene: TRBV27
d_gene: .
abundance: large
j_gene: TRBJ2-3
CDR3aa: CASSLGLGGDTQYF
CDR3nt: TGTGCCAGCAGCCTCGGACTAGGGGGAGATACGCAGTATTTT

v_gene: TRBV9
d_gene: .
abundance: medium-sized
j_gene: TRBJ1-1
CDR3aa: CASSQTVNTEAFF
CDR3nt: TGTGCCAGCAGCCAGACAGTGAACACTGAAGCTTTCTTT

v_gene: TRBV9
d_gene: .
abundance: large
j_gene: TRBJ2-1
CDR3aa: CASSDRGNEQFF
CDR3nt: TGTGCCAGCAGCGATAGGGGCAATGAGCAGTTCTTC

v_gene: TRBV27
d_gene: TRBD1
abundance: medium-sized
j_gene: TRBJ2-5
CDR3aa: CASSAPQGARSWETQYF
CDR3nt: TGTGCCAGCAGTGCCCCTCAGGGGGCGCGATCTTGGGAGACCCAGTACTTC

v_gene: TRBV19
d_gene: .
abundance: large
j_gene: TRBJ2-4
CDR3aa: CASSTPNLGDIQYF
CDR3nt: TGTGCCAGTAGTACCCCCAACCTGGGGGACATTCAGTACTTC

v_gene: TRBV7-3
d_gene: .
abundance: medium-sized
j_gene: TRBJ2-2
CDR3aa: CASSLGGNQAGELFF
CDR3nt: TGTGCCAGCAGCTTAGGAGGGAACCAAGCCGGGGAGCTGTTTTTT

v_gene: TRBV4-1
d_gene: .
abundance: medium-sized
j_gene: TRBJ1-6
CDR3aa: CASSQVTGTKDSPLHF
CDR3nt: TGCGCCAGCAGCCAAGTAACCGGGACAAAGGATTCACCCCTCCACTTT

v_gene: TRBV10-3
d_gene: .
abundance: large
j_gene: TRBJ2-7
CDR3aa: CAIRPEEAIYEQYF
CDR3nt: TGTGCCATCAGACCAGAGGAGGCCATCTACGAGCAGTACTTC

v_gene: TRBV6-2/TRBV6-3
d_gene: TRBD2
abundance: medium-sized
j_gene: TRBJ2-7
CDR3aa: CASSYGTSGYEQYF
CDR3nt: TGTGCCAGCAGTTACGGGACTAGCGGGTACGAGCAGTACTTC

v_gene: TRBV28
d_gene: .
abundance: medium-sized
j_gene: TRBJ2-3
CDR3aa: CASSSGVSLPTDTQYF
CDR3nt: TGTGCCAGCAGTTCGGGGGTGAGCCTCCCCACAGATACGCAGTATTTT

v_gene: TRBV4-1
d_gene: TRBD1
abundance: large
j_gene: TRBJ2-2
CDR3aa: CASSQVQGVNTGELFF
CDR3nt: TGCGCCAGCAGCCAAGTACAGGGGGTGAACACCGGGGAGCTGTTTTTT

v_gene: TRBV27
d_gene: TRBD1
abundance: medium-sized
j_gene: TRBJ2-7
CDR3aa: CASSHTRTGGLVEQYF
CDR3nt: TGTGCCAGCAGTCACACCCGGACAGGGGGCCTCGTCGAGCAGTACTTC

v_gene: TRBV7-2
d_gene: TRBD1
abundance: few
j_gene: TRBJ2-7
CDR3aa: CASSFTGGSAGRPHEQYF
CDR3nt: TGTGCCAGCAGCTTCACAGGGGGCTCGGCGGGACGACCCCACGAGCAGTACTTC

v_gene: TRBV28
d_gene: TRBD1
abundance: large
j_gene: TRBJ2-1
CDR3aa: CASSLYPGQGAYNEQFF
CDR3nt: TGTGCCAGCAGCCTTTACCCCGGACAGGGGGCATACAATGAGCAGTTCTTC

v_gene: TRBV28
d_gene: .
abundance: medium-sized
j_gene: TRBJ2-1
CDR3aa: CASRGDPLNEQFF
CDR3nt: TGTGCCAGCAGGGGGGACCCGCTCAATGAGCAGTTCTTC

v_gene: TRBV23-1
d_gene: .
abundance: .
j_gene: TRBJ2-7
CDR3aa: CASSPQREDYEQYF
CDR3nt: TGCGCCAGCAGTCCTCAACGGGAAGACTACGAGCAGTACTTC

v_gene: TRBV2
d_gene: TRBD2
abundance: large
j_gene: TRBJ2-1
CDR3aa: CASSEGGLVYNEQFF
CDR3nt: TGTGCCAGCAGTGAGGGGGGACTAGTCTACAATGAGCAGTTCTTC

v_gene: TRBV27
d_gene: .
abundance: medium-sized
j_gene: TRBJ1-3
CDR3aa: CASSSRRHSISGNTIYF
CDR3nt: TGTGCCAGCAGTTCGAGGCGCCACTCGATCTCTGGAAACACCATATATTTT

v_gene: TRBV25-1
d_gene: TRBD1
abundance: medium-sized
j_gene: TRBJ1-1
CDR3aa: CASTRADREVTEAFF
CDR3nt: TGTGCCAGCACTAGGGCGGACAGGGAGGTGACTGAAGCTTTCTTT

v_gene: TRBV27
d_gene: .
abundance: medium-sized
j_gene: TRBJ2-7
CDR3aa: CASSFDRDLGYEQYF
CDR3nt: TGTGCCAGCAGTTTCGACCGGGACTTGGGGTACGAGCAGTACTTC